This T cell receptor (beta chain) is from a study of OX40 agonist ivuxolimab in advanced cancers. V gave up 2 bases and J gave up 1 base, with 17 bases separating them. The CDR3 is 17 residues long. Looked up from germline, CDR1 is LGHNA and CDR2 is YNFKEQ. Generated by immunoSEQ multiplex PCR, the TCRdb table keeps only in-frame clones and is missing some. The table shows approximately 60,000 clones, with roughly 86% occurring only once. The sequencing here drew on CD4+ or CD8+ T cells sorted from blood, taken in a trial of the OX40 agonist ivuxolimab. V is TRBV4-2 and J is TRBJ1-1, with a tentative D call TRBD1 (5 bases). The sequence was collected from an adult with an advanced solid tumor such as melanoma, head and neck, liver or kidney cancer. CDR3 protein: CASSQLVGGKTNTEAFF. The CDR3 DNA follows: TGTGCCAGCAGCCAACTAGTGGGGGGGAAGACGAACACTGAAGCTTTCTTT.